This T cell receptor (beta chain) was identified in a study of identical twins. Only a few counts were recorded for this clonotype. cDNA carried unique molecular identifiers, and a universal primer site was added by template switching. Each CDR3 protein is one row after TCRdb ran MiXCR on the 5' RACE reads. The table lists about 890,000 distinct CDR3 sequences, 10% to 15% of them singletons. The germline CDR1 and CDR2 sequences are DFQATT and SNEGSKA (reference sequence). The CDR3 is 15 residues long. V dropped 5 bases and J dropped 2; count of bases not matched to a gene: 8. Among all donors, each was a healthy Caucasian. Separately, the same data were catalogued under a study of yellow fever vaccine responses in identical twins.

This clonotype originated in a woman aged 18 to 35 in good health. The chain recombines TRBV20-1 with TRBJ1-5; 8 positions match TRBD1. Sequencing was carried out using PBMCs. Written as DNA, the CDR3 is TGCAGTGCTGAGGGGGAGACAGGGGGCAATCAGCCCCAGCATTTT. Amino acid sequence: CSAEGETGGNQPQHF.